The clone carrying this T cell receptor beta chain occurred a few times. What it binds is not known. The sample belongs to a study of glioma-infiltrating T cells. Study-wide points: Only very few CDR3 sequences appeared in both tissue and blood.

Germline V CDR1 and CDR2: SGHTA, FQGTGA. CDR3 length: 17 amino acids. The V gene end was trimmed by 3 bases and the J gene end by 1 base; junction bases not matched to a gene: 6. Using RNA template, CDR3s of TCR alpha and beta were amplified with iRepertoire arm-PCR. Tissue mRNA or PBMC total RNA, 100-400 ng, went into one-step reverse transcription and amplification. MiXCR was run by TCRdb on the multiplex PCR reads, yielding one entry per CDR3 protein. The profile shows roughly 130,000 distinct CDR3 sequences, 24% of them singletons. The source material was glioma tissue, nonneoplastic brain tissue, or PBMCs (not recorded which). The receptor was derived from a human donor with low-grade glioma or glioblastoma, undergoing nonglioma brain surgery, or in good health (not recorded which). This sequence joins TRBV7-3 and TRBJ2-2, with 9 bases fitting TRBD2. CDR3 region: CASSFDSGGMNTGELFF. The CDR3 DNA follows: TGTGCCAGCAGCTTTGATAGCGGGGGCATGAACACCGGGGAGCTGTTTTTT. The full variable domain, with the rest looked up from reference TRBV7-3 and TRBJ2-2, is GAGVSQTPSNKVTEKGKYVELRCDPISGHTALYWYRQSLGQGPEFLIYFQGTGAADDSGLPNDRFFAVRPEGSVSTLKIQRTERGDSAVYLCASSFDSGGMNTGELFFGEGSRLTVL.